This TCR beta chain was profiled in a study of T-cell reconstitution after alpha-beta-depleted transplantation in children. Findings and caveats of the study: Diversity and T-cell counts at one year after transplant derived mostly from new T cells. After transplant, at about two months, alpha-beta T cells were reportedly derived from several hundred expanded graft clones.

With 5 bases removed from V and 7 bases from J, the gap between germline ends came to 14 bases. The CDR3 loop spans 14 amino acids. The germline V gene has CDR1 MNHEY and CDR2 SMNVEV (reference sequence). It was with unique molecular identifiers that the TCRbeta library was prepared. A single record per CDR3 protein comes from TCRdb applying MiXCR to the PCR reads. This sample has about 440,000 distinct CDR3 sequences, with 43% found just once. This clonotype has only a few counts. No antigen is known for it. The source of this sequence is a girl aged 2 to 9 with aplastic anemia, due to receive a stem cell transplant. This chain links TRBV27 with TRBJ2-2; no clear D. This specimen consisted of PBMCs, obtained before TCRalphabeta/CD19-depleted stem cell transplant. In DNA, the CDR3 is TGTGCCAGCAGTCCCTCGCGCTGGGGCGGGGAGCTGTTTTTT. Translation: CASSPSRWGGELFF.